These 29 T cell receptor beta chains were sequenced from one sample in a study of T cells in Graves' hyperthyroidism and ophthalmopathy. Authors of the study amplified TCR beta CDR3 regions from RNA transcripts. Researchers ran a first-round RT-PCR on the TCR CDR3 using the HTBI primer set. TCRdb passed the multiplex PCR reads through MiXCR, listing each CDR3 protein once. The table records 500,000 to 600,000 distinct CDR3 sequences, about 45% of them present only once. The sample was peripheral blood or thyroid tissue (not recorded which). These receptors were obtained from an adult woman with Graves' disease, either hyperthyroidism or ophthalmopathy (not recorded which).

This clonotype has at least ten counts. V and J are TRBV27 and TRBJ1-2; D might be TRBD1 (6 bases). The CDR3 consists of 12 residues. V was pared by 8 bases and J by 4 bases, with 11 bases between. From germline, CDR1 is MNHEY and CDR2 SMNVEV (reference sequence). The CDR3 DNA sequence: TGTGCCAGCCGGGACATCCTCTATGGCTACACCTTC. Amino acid sequence: CASRDILYGYTF.

The chain uses TRBV5-1 and TRBJ1-6, with D uncertain. V was cut by 5 bases and J by 6 bases, with 15 bases left in between. The germline CDR1 and CDR2 sequences are SGHRS and YFSETQ. This CDR3 contains 15 residues. CDR3 DNA sequence: TGCGCCAGCAGTGGGTTGGGCGAGGGTAATTCACCCCTCCACTTT. This sequence encodes CASSGLGEGNSPLHF.

This rearrangement joins TRBV5-1 to TRBJ1-2, with D hard to call. This CDR3 is 16 amino acids long. In germline, CDR1 is SGHRS, CDR2 YFSETQ. V lost 5 bases and J lost 1, with 18 bases in between. Here the CDR3 reads CASSLTPTSLNYGYTF. The CDR3 coding sequence is TGCGCCAGCAGTCTCACTCCGACAAGCCTTAACTATGGCTACACCTTC.

The genes are TRBV5-4 and TRBJ1-6; D may be TRBD1 (5 bases). There are 11 residues in the CDR3. In germline, CDR1 is SGHNT, CDR2 YYREEE (reference sequence). V was pared by 0 bases and J by 14 bases, with 6 bases between. CDR3 sequence: CASSLGQTLHF. The DNA for the CDR3 is TGTGCCAGCAGCTTGGGACAGACCCTCCACTTT.

This chain links TRBV2 with TRBJ1-5, with a weak D call TRBD1 (6 bases). This CDR3 has 14 residues. In germline, CDR1 is SNHLY, CDR2 FYNNEI. Trimming stripped 8 bases from V and 0 bases from J, with 11 bases between. The CDR3 DNA reads as TGTGCCAGCCATATCAGGGGTAGCAATCAGCCCCAGCATTTT. Translating it yields CASHIRGSNQPQHF.

The gene calls are TRBV7-8 and TRBJ1-5; 8 bases fit TRBD1. The CDR3 spans 13 residues. Germline V CDR1 and CDR2: SGHVS, FQNEAQ. V was pared by 5 bases and J by 11 bases, with 8 bases of the junction left unmatched. The CDR3 nucleotides read TGTGCCAGCAGCCGGACAGGGATCGAGACCCAGCATTTT. It codes for CASSRTGIETQHF.

This clonotype was counted ten times or more. V and J are TRBV6-2 or TRBV6-3 and TRBJ2-5; 9 bases align to TRBD2. CDR3 length: 15 amino acids. Germline V gives CDR1 MNHEY, CDR2 SVGEGT. The trim removed 2 bases at V and 5 bases at J, leaving 6 bases unmatched. The DNA of the CDR3 is TGTGCCAGCAGTTACGGGAGCGGGAGGTCGGAGACCCAGTACTTC. This translates into CASSYGSGRSETQYF.

V usage is TRBV20-1 and J usage is TRBJ1-2; 10 bases are a match to TRBD1. Germline CDR1 is DFQATT and CDR2 is SNEGSKA (reference sequence). The CDR3 totals 13 residues. V was pared by 3 bases and J by 5 bases, with 3 bases of the junction left unmatched. This CDR3 is CSARTGGEYGYTF. For the CDR3, the DNA is TGCAGTGCTAGGACAGGGGGCGAATATGGCTACACCTTC.

This clonotype showed up many times. The CDR3 DNA reads as TGTGCCAGCAGCGTCCAGGGGAACACCGGGGAGCTGTTTTTT. Its protein is CASSVQGNTGELFF. The chain joins TRBV5-5 to TRBJ2-2; tentative D call: TRBD1 (5 bases). Germline CDR1 reads SGHKS; CDR2 reads YYEKEE (reference sequence). The CDR3 is made up of 14 amino acids. V dropped 4 bases and J dropped 1 base, with 8 bases sitting between them.

The table lists this clonotype with a few counts. The gene calls are TRBV25-1 and TRBJ1-3, with D possibly being TRBD1 (6 bases). V was cut by 6 bases and J by 3 bases, with 15 bases left in between. CDR1 and CDR2 (germline): MGHDK, SYGVNS. CDR3 length equals 15 residues. The CDR3 here is CASRDAGVLGNTIYF. CDR3 in DNA: TGTGCCAGCAGGGACGCAGGGGTGCTTGGAAACACCATATATTTT.

This clonotype was counted many times. The chain couples TRBV25-1 to TRBJ1-1; D is perhaps TRBD1 (5 bases). V dropped 3 bases and J dropped 5 bases, with 13 bases sitting between them. This CDR3 is built from 14 residues. Germline CDR1 MGHDK, CDR2 SYGVNS. The CDR3 is CASSDPRGRTEAFF. The CDR3 region has the DNA TGTGCCAGCAGTGACCCTCGGGGGAGGACTGAAGCTTTCTTT.

This clonotype was seen ten or more times. CDR3 loop: CASSLGYGPLHF. CDR3 DNA sequence: TGTGCCAGCAGCTTGGGTTACGGACCCCTCCACTTT. The rearrangement joins TRBV11-2 to TRBJ1-6; D gene uncertain. The V end was cut by 3 bases, the J end by 12 bases, with 9 bases between. This CDR3 is 12 amino acids long. Per the germline V gene, CDR1 is SGHAT and CDR2 is FQNNGV.

The rearrangement uses TRBV29-1 and TRBJ1-1, with a possible D match to TRBD1 (6 bases). The CDR3 runs to 12 residues. Between the trimmed V and J ends, which lost 7 bases and 2 bases, there was a span of 11 bases. Germline loops: CDR1 SQVTM, CDR2 ANQGSEA. CDR3 nucleotide sequence: TGCAGCGCTGGACAGATTAACACTGAAGCTTTCTTT. It is translated as CSAGQINTEAFF.

V usage is TRBV10-3 and J usage is TRBJ2-2; TRBD1 agrees at 11 bases. Germline-derived CDR1 and CDR2 are ENHRY and SYGVKD. The V segment lost 11 bases and the J segment 3 bases; nucleotides outside the gene matches: 2. This CDR3 is built from 13 residues. CDR3 coding DNA: TGTGCCTTGGGACAGGGGGACACCGGGGAGCTGTTTTTT. It codes for CALGQGDTGELFF.

This clonotype was observed a few times. This chain connects TRBV4-2 to TRBJ2-5; D unresolved. This CDR3 has 15 amino acids. The V gene's germline CDR1 is LGHNA and CDR2 YNFKEQ. V was clipped by 3 bases and J by 4 bases, with 15 bases between them. The CDR3 sequence: CASSQHSRSPETQYF. The DNA of the CDR3 is TGTGCCAGCAGCCAGCACTCTAGATCCCCAGAGACCCAGTACTTC.

This clonotype occurred a few times. The genes are TRBV19 and TRBJ1-4; the D gene is possibly TRBD1 (6 bases). CDR3 length equals 17 residues. V was cut by 3 bases and J by 8 bases, with 22 bases left in between. Germline V CDR1 and CDR2: LNHDA, SQIVND (reference sequence). The CDR3: CASSIDSGQPYTEKLFF. CDR3 DNA: TGTGCCAGTAGTATTGACTCCGGACAGCCCTATACAGAAAAACTGTTTTTT. Filled out from reference TRBV19 and TRBJ1-4, the complete variable domain reads DGGITQSPKYLFRKEGQNVTLSCEQNLNHDAMYWYRQDPGQGLRLIYYSQIVNDFQKGDIAEGYSVSREKKESFPLTVTSAQKNPTAFYLCASSIDSGQPYTEKLFFGSGTQLSVL.

This clonotype was counted only a few times. The genes are TRBV19 and TRBJ1-1; D not certain. CDR1 is LNHDA and CDR2 is SQIVND in the germline V gene (reference sequence). This CDR3 is built from 15 residues. V was pared by 0 bases and J by 1 base, with 9 bases between. The CDR3, as DNA: TGTGCCAGTAGTATAGATCAGTTAGGGAACACTGAAGCTTTCTTT. Amino acids: CASSIDQLGNTEAFF. Full variable domain (remainder filled in from reference TRBV19 and TRBJ1-1): DGGITQSPKYLFRKEGQNVTLSCEQNLNHDAMYWYRQDPGQGLRLIYYSQIVNDFQKGDIAEGYSVSREKKESFPLTVTSAQKNPTAFYLCASSIDQLGNTEAFFGQGTRLTVV.

This clonotype has at least ten counts. The rearrangement uses TRBV15 and TRBJ1-3; unclear D gene. This CDR3 region has 15 residues. Per germline, CDR1 LNHNV and CDR2 YYDKDF (reference sequence). Between the trimmed V and J ends, which lost 0 bases and 2 bases, there was a span of 8 bases. The CDR3 region is CATSRDRIAGNTIYF. CDR3 DNA: TGTGCCACCAGCAGAGATCGGATAGCTGGAAACACCATATATTTT.

This chain uses TRBV12-3 or TRBV12-4 with TRBJ1-2; the match to TRBD1 covers 7 bases. Trimming took 0 bases from V and 8 from J; bases not matched to a gene: 12. The CDR3 loop spans 16 amino acids. For the CDR3, the DNA is TGTGCCAGCAGTTTAGCGTCGGCAGGGGGTCTGTACGGCTACACCTTC. Its protein product is CASSLASAGGLYGYTF.

CDR3 bases: TGCAGTGCTCTGACTAGCGGGGAAGCTGGGGCCAACGTCCTGACTTTC. Its translation: CSALTSGEAGANVLTF. This rearrangement joins TRBV20-1 to TRBJ2-6, with 11 positions matching TRBD2. CDR1 and CDR2 from the germline V gene are DFQATT and SNEGSKA (reference sequence). J gave up 2 bases and V 5 bases, and 5 bases lay outside the gene matches. The CDR3 runs to 16 residues.

CDR3 loop: CATSDGDRVEAFF. In DNA form, the CDR3 reads TGTGCCACCAGTGATGGCGACAGGGTTGAAGCTTTCTTT. This rearrangement joins TRBV24-1 to TRBJ1-1; 7 bases are shared with TRBD1. The J segment lost 7 bases and the V segment lost 3 bases, leaving 4 bases of the junction unmatched. Germline CDR1 is KGHDR and CDR2 is SFDVKD. This CDR3 spans 13 amino acids.

This clonotype was picked up a small number of times. The chain couples TRBV6-1 to TRBJ2-2, with 9 bases that match TRBD2. Per germline, CDR1 MNHNS and CDR2 SASEGT. This CDR3 spans 20 amino acids. Trimming at V came to 6 bases and at J to 0 bases, leaving 17 bases not matched to a gene. The DNA of the CDR3 is TGTGCCAGCAGCCTCCAGGGGTTAGCGGGAGAGATCGCGAACACCGGGGAGCTGTTTTTT. Amino acid sequence: CASSLQGLAGEIANTGELFF.

The genes are TRBV7-4 and TRBJ2-5; 7 nucleotides match TRBD1. The CDR3 length is 15 residues. The V gene's germline CDR1 is SGHVT and CDR2 SQSDAQ. The junction had 8 bases not matched to a gene; V was cut back by 6 bases and J by 1 base. The DNA of the CDR3 is TGTGCCAGCAGACCCATGGGGACAGCCCAAGAGACCCAGTACTTC. It encodes CASRPMGTAQETQYF.

The chain recombines TRBV20-1 with TRBJ1-2, with TRBD1 as a possible D gene (6 bases). CDR3 length: 12 residues. CDR1 DFQATT and CDR2 SNEGSKA come from the germline V gene (reference sequence). V lost 6 bases and J 6 bases, leaving 14 bases between the germline ends. CDR3 nucleotides: TGCAGTGCCGGGGGGGCCTCGGATGGCTACACCTTC. Translated, it gives CSAGGASDGYTF.

CDR3 DNA: TGCAGTGCAAGGCCCCGGAGTGGCTACGAGCAGTACTTC. Translated, it gives CSARPRSGYEQYF. The chain joins TRBV20-1 to TRBJ2-7; D ambiguous. The V end was cut by 6 bases, the J end by 3 bases, with 15 bases between. This CDR3 spans 13 amino acids. CDR1 DFQATT and CDR2 SNEGSKA come from the germline V gene (reference sequence).

This clonotype was counted only a few times. The CDR3 sequence is CASRTPGRSGYGYTF. The DNA for the CDR3 is TGTGCCAGCAGGACCCCGGGGAGAAGTGGCTATGGCTACACCTTC. This rearrangement joins TRBV7-2 to TRBJ1-2, with no clear D. The V gene's germline CDR1 is SGHTA and CDR2 FQGNSA. There are 15 residues in the CDR3. V was shortened by 6 bases and J by 4 bases, with 18 bases between the two germline ends.

The gene calls are TRBV7-6 and TRBJ2-5; 7 positions agree with TRBD1. V shed 1 base and J 0 bases; nucleotides not matched to a gene: 5. Germline V gene sequence: CDR1 SGHVS, CDR2 FNYEAQ. The CDR3 is 16 amino acids. CDR3 bases: TGTGCCAGCAGCTTAGGTCCAGGGGGATACCAAGAGACCCAGTACTTC. Its protein product is CASSLGPGGYQETQYF.

J is TRBJ2-7 and V is TRBV7-9; D remains unclear. Between the trimmed V and J ends, which lost 8 bases and 5 bases, there was a span of 16 bases. Germline assignment: CDR1 SEHNR and CDR2 FQNEAQ (reference sequence). The CDR3 is made up of 13 amino acids. The CDR3, as DNA: TGTGCCAGCTCACCACCGCTCGGCCACGAGCAGTACTTC. Amino acids: CASSPPLGHEQYF. Supplemented by reference TRBV7-9 and TRBJ2-7, the full variable domain reads DTGVSQNPRHKITKRGQNVTFRCDPISEHNRLYWYRQTLGQGPEFLTYFQNEAQLEKSRLLSDRFSAERPKGSFSTLEIQRTEQGDSAMYLCASSPPLGHEQYFGPGTRLTVT.

The chain employs TRBV24-1 and TRBJ2-7; D remains unclear. CDR1 and CDR2 from the germline V gene are KGHDR and SFDVKD. V was pared by 2 bases and J by 2 bases, with 6 bases between. The CDR3 covers 13 residues. The CDR3 here is CATSDSGTYEQYF. The CDR3 coding sequence is TGTGCCACCAGTGATTCAGGTACCTACGAGCAGTACTTC.